One and the same sample provided the 11 T cell receptor beta chains below, sequenced in a study of T cell repertoires in cytomegalovirus infection. Each CDR3 protein is one row after TCRdb ran MiXCR on the reads. The top ten clones hold roughly 17% of a sample with about half a million distinct CDR3 sequences, roughly 34% of them seen once. These receptors are not linked to any known antigen. The sequencing here drew on cultured PBMCs, taken from culture after CMV antigen stimulation. These receptors originate from a human donor in good health (CMV status not recorded). Some clones in this sample may be carry-over from other donors' samples.

V is TRBV7-2 and J is TRBJ1-5; D remains ambiguous. This CDR3 is built from 14 residues. V was pared by 2 bases and J by 6 bases, with 11 bases between. Germline V gene data show CDR1 as SGHTA and CDR2 as FQGNSA. CDR3 coding DNA: TGTGCCAGCAGCTTAAAGAGTCTCGGTCAGCCCCAGCATTTT. Its protein product is CASSLKSLGQPQHF.

In this sample, this clonotype turned up a few times. The V gene is TRBV19, the J gene TRBJ2-1, with 8 bases lining up with TRBD2. This CDR3 comprises 14 residues. Germline V CDR1 and CDR2: LNHDA, SQIVND (reference sequence). V shed 7 bases, J shed 3 bases, and the junction held 5 bases outside the gene matches. CDR3 nucleotide sequence: TGTGCCAGTACTCAGCGGGAGTACTACAATGAGCAGTTCTTC. As protein: CASTQREYYNEQFF.

The CDR3 DNA follows: TGTGCCACCAGCAAGGACAGGGCTTTTCTCACCGGGGAGCTGTTTTTT. Translated: CATSKDRAFLTGELFF. The chain is built from TRBV15 and TRBJ2-2, with 8 bases fitting TRBD1. This CDR3 has 16 amino acids. Germline trimming cut 4 bases from V and 4 bases from J; bases unmatched to any gene: 8. CDR1 is LNHNV, CDR2 YYDKDF, per germline (reference sequence).

V usage is TRBV6-2 or TRBV6-3 and J usage is TRBJ2-1; weak D call: TRBD2 (6 bases). The CDR3 sequence is 14 residues long. Germline-derived CDR1 and CDR2 are MNHEY and SVGEGT. V shed 8 bases and J shed 1 base, with 12 bases lying between them. The CDR3 DNA is TGTGCCAGCCATGGGACTTCTTCCTACAATGAGCAGTTCTTC. Amino acids: CASHGTSSYNEQFF.

This clonotype was counted ten times or more. V gene TRBV7-2 combines with J gene TRBJ2-3, with TRBD2 identical over 10 bases. V lost 6 bases to trimming and J lost 5 bases; unmatched junction nucleotides: 8. Germline assignment: CDR1 SGHTA and CDR2 FQGNSA. The CDR3 extends over 15 amino acids. The CDR3 loop reads CASSPTSGMGDTQYF. Written as DNA, the CDR3 is TGTGCCAGCAGTCCAACTAGCGGGATGGGAGATACGCAGTATTTT.

This clonotype was recorded at least ten times. The genes are TRBV7-2 and TRBJ2-2; 7 bases match TRBD2. CDR3 length: 16 amino acids. V lost 5 bases to trimming and J lost 5 bases; unmatched junction nucleotides: 11. Per germline, CDR1 SGHTA and CDR2 FQGNSA. CDR3 protein: CASSRTGLGGTGELFF. DNA of the CDR3: TGTGCCAGCAGCCGGACCGGACTAGGAGGGACCGGGGAGCTGTTTTTT.

This clonotype turned up a few times. This chain links TRBV20-1 with TRBJ1-5; TRBD1 aligns across 8 bases. V shed 5 bases and J 0 bases; nucleotides not matched to a gene: 3. The CDR3 is 14 residues long. In germline, CDR1 is DFQATT, CDR2 SNEGSKA (reference sequence). The CDR3 region has the DNA TGCAGTGCTGGACAGGGTGTTAGCAATCAGCCCCAGCATTTT. This codes for CSAGQGVSNQPQHF.

The rearrangement uses TRBV19 and TRBJ2-3, with 11 bases identical to TRBD2. J lost 6 bases, V lost 6 bases, and 8 bases had no gene match. The V gene's germline CDR1 is LNHDA and CDR2 SQIVND (reference sequence). This CDR3 is 15 amino acids long. CDR3 nucleotides: TGTGCCAGTAGCCCACTAGCGGGAGTCCCTGATACGCAGTATTTT. It yields the protein CASSPLAGVPDTQYF.

The chain recombines TRBV6-9 with TRBJ2-3, with TRBD2 identical over 9 bases. V shed 7 bases and J 4 bases; nucleotides not matched to a gene: 12. CDR1 and CDR2 from the germline V gene are MNHGY and SVAAGI. CDR3 length: 16 residues. The CDR3 sequence is CASIKVLAGNSDTQYF. In nucleotides, the CDR3 is TGTGCCAGCATAAAGGTGCTAGCGGGAAATTCAGATACGCAGTATTTT.

The V gene is TRBV4-1, the J gene TRBJ1-1; D is perhaps TRBD1 (5 bases). Germline CDR1 is MGHRA and CDR2 is YSYEKL. This CDR3 contains 14 residues. Trimming cost V 0 bases and J 7 bases, with 12 bases left between them. As DNA, the CDR3 is TGCGCCAGCAGCCAAGATAGAGGGGTAATTGAAGCTTTCTTT. Translated: CASSQDRGVIEAFF.

This chain's CDR3 is CSARELGRLSYEQYF. CDR3 nucleotides: TGCAGTGCTAGAGAGCTCGGCAGGTTAAGCTACGAGCAGTACTTC. The chain recombines TRBV20-1 with TRBJ2-7; D is unclear. The CDR3 is 15 amino acids. The ends were cut back, 0 bases at V and 3 bases at J, with 15 bases in the middle. Germline V CDR1 and CDR2: DFQATT, SNEGSKA (reference sequence).